This T cell receptor (beta chain) is from a study of CD8 T cells in ankylosing spondylitis. Study-level points and caveats: The authors found the disease-linked clones to be CD8+ and relatively rare in peripheral blood. The authors reported significant enrichment of disease-linked clones in matched ankylosing spondylitis synovial fluid. Blood of patients with ankylosing spondylitis appeared to be characterized by a TCR beta motif of eight highly homologous variants.

Germline CDR1 is SGHRS and CDR2 is YFSETQ. The CDR3 loop spans 11 amino acids. Trimming pared 7 bases from V and 5 bases from J, leaving 9 bases between. Quantitative molecular-barcoded 5'-RACE generated the TCR beta libraries. TCRdb itself ran the 5' RACE reads through MiXCR, one entry per CDR3 protein. The top ten hold 7.5% to 9.5% of the sample, which has some 290,000 distinct CDR3 sequences, around 19% seen once. On this clonotype: As yet, its antigen is unknown.

Sequenced sample: blood, either unsorted or a sorted T cell fraction (not recorded which). The chain has TRBV5-1 and TRBJ2-5; D unclear. The source of this sequence is a male donor with ankylosing spondylitis or in good health (not recorded which). The CDR3 DNA reads as TGCGCCAGCGGGATGGGGGAGACCCAGTACTTC. Amino acids: CASGMGETQYF.